The 7 T cell receptor beta chains in this list originate from one sample, sequenced in a study of T cells after yellow fever vaccination. TCRdb used MiXCR to reprocess the 5' RACE reads, holding one entry per CDR3 protein. The sample contains 300,000 to 450,000 distinct CDR3 sequences, roughly 6.2% of which appear only once. This specimen consisted of PBMCs, obtained 5 days after the yellow fever booster vaccination. The receptors were sampled from a young man who received the YFV17D yellow fever vaccine.

This clonotype occurred many times. The rearrangement joins TRBV6-2 or TRBV6-3 to TRBJ2-2, with a possible D match to TRBD1 (6 bases). CDR1 is MNHEY and CDR2 is SVGEGT in the germline V gene. Deletions cut 6 bases from V and 9 bases from J, with 11 bases between. The CDR3 contains 12 residues. The CDR3 nucleotides read TGTGCCAGCAGCACAGGGTCAAGGGAGCTGTTTTTT. Its protein is CASSTGSRELFF.

In this sample, this clonotype turned up a few times. The gene calls are TRBV4-3 and TRBJ2-1; perhaps TRBD2 as D (5 bases). This CDR3 is 13 amino acids long. Germline CDR1 is LGHNA and CDR2 is YSLEER. Trimming stripped 0 bases from V and 6 bases from J, with 6 bases between. The CDR3 loop reads CASSQEGGNEQFF. The CDR3 bases are TGCGCCAGCAGCCAAGAAGGAGGCAATGAGCAGTTCTTC.

The rearrangement joins TRBV7-2 to TRBJ2-4; 11 nucleotides match TRBD2. The CDR3 loop spans 14 amino acids. V dropped 5 bases and J dropped 8; count of bases not matched to a gene: 5. CDR1 and CDR2 (germline): SGHTA, FQGNSA. The CDR3 DNA sequence: TGTGCCAGCAGCCTTAGCGGGAGGGTTGACATTCAGTACTTC. The encoded protein is CASSLSGRVDIQYF. The full variable domain, rest sourced from reference TRBV7-2 and TRBJ2-4, is GAGVSQSPSNKVTEKGKDVELRCDPISGHTALYWYRQSLGQGLEFLIYFQGNSAPDKSGLPSDRFSAERTGGSVSTLTIQRTQQEDSAVYLCASSLSGRVDIQYFGAGTRLSVL.

This chain connects TRBV5-1 to TRBJ2-7; possibly TRBD1 for D (5 bases). This CDR3 comprises 15 residues. V lost 6 bases to trimming and J lost 5 bases, with 21 bases between them. CDR1 is SGHRS and CDR2 is YFSETQ in the germline V gene. This CDR3 reads CASNHLALGLNEQYF. CDR3 nucleotide sequence: TGCGCCAGCAATCACTTGGCGCTGGGGCTGAACGAGCAGTACTTC.

This clonotype was detected only a few times. The V and J genes are TRBV11-2 and TRBJ2-5; D ambiguous. Between the trimmed V and J ends, which lost 1 base and 1 base, there was a span of 10 bases. This CDR3 has 15 amino acids. Germline assignment: CDR1 SGHAT and CDR2 FQNNGV. Written as DNA, the CDR3 is TGTGCCAGCAGCTTAGGTGACAATTTCCAAGAGACCCAGTACTTC. This encodes CASSLGDNFQETQYF.

This clonotype was detected ten times or more. The J gene is TRBJ2-1, the V gene TRBV5-1, with 8 bases that match TRBD1. The CDR3 totals 15 residues. The V and J ends lost 4 bases and 8 bases, in that order; junction bases with no gene match: 11. Looked up from germline, CDR1 is SGHRS and CDR2 is YFSETQ. CDR3 residues: CASSLIRQGQYEQFF. The CDR3 coding sequence is TGCGCCAGCAGCCTCATCCGACAGGGGCAATATGAGCAGTTCTTC.

This clonotype was recorded many times. The V and J genes are TRBV7-2 and TRBJ2-1; a weak D match, TRBD2 (6 bases). The CDR3 extends over 17 amino acids. The germline CDR1 and CDR2 sequences are SGHTA and FQGNSA. V lost 4 bases to trimming and J lost 1 base, with 17 bases between them. The CDR3 DNA reads TGTGCCAGCAGCTGGAGCCGGATCGGGACTTCCTACAATGAGCAGTTCTTC. This gives the protein CASSWSRIGTSYNEQFF.